Below, 23 T cell receptor beta chains from the same sample are listed, as sequenced in a study of T cells after yellow fever vaccination (dated by TCRdb to between 2018 and 2021). Libraries came from 5' RACE. Sequencing relied on an Illumina NovaSeq 6000. Using fastp at Q25 and MiXCR, TCRdb reprocessed the public reads and kept productive beta chains. CDR3 protein duplicates are merged, each entry listing the most common genes and DNA. The sample table records 15,000 or so distinct CDR3 sequences; 7.3% of these occur just once. Of the sample, roughly 1.6% is held by the ten largest clones. In light of the paper, this sample's treatment or condition label describes: live attenuated yellow fever vaccine strain. The sequences come from PBMCs, either bulk or a sorted T-cell subset (CD4+, CD8+, memory, or dextramer-sorted; not recorded which), collected on the day of the yellow fever booster vaccination. The source of these receptors is a young man who received the YFV17D yellow fever vaccine.

The chain combines TRBV7-9 with TRBJ2-2; no clear D. The germline gives CDR1 SEHNR, CDR2 FQNEAQ (reference sequence). V lost 6 bases and J lost 3, with 17 bases in between. The CDR3 is made up of 16 amino acids. CDR3 DNA: TGTGCCAGCAGGAAAAACCGAGACGGCGACACCGGGGAGCTGTTTTTT. This codes for CASRKNRDGDTGELFF.

This clonotype was seen just once. Its ends do not fully match the called genes, so a read error is possible. The gene calls are TRBV7-2 and TRBJ1-4; tentative D call: TRBD1 (5 bases). The CDR3 runs 18 residues. The V gene's germline CDR1 is SGHTA and CDR2 FQGNSA. CDR3 sequence (DNA): TGTGCAAGCAGCTCAGCCGGGAGGGGAGTGGCAACTAATCAAATAATGTTTTTT. This gives the protein CASSSAGRGVATNQIMFF.

Judged by abundance, this clonotype is medium-sized. The chain uses TRBV6-5 and TRBJ2-1; TRBD1 might be the D (7 bases). V gave up 8 bases and J gave up 0 bases, with 11 bases separating them. The CDR3 runs to 14 residues. From germline, CDR1 is MNHEY and CDR2 SVGAGI. In DNA form, the CDR3 reads TGTGCCAGCGGGCGGGACAGCTCCTACAATGAGCAGTTCTTC. It encodes CASGRDSSYNEQFF.

Many counts were recorded for this clonotype. V gene TRBV2 combines with J gene TRBJ2-1; 14 nucleotides match TRBD2. With V trimmed by 6 bases and J by 1 base, 5 bases remained unmatched. The CDR3 contains 17 residues. Germline loops: CDR1 SNHLY, CDR2 FYNNEI. CDR3 sequence: CASRGGTSGGSYNEQFF. CDR3 nucleotide sequence: TGTGCCAGCAGGGGTGGGACTAGCGGGGGTTCCTACAATGAGCAGTTCTTC.

This clonotype was recorded at least ten times. The V and J genes are TRBV30 and TRBJ1-5; possibly TRBD1 for D (5 bases). The germline V gene has CDR1 GTSNPN and CDR2 SVGIG (reference sequence). The CDR3 runs 14 residues. Trimming took off 4 bases at V and 0 bases at J, with 10 bases between the two ends. The CDR3 region has the DNA TGTGCCTGGAACCGGGACGGTAGCAATCAGCCCCAGCATTTT. Protein: CAWNRDGSNQPQHF.

This clonotype was detected ten times or more. The chain carries TRBV20-1 and TRBJ2-7; D might be TRBD2 (6 bases). Trimming removed 3 bases at V and 6 bases at J, with 18 bases between. The CDR3 has 14 amino acids. The germline gives CDR1 DFQATT, CDR2 SNEGSKA (reference sequence). CDR3 in DNA: TGCAGTGCTAGTTTTGGGGGAGGTCAGGGCGAGCAGTACTTC. It codes for CSASFGGGQGEQYF.

This clonotype ranks as medium-sized. This rearrangement joins TRBV7-2 to TRBJ2-3; D remains unclear. The CDR3 runs 12 residues. CDR1 and CDR2 (germline): SGHTA, FQGNSA. Trimming left V 3 bases short and J 5 bases short, with 6 bases between. CDR3 region: CASSFAQDTQYF. CDR3 DNA sequence: TGTGCCAGCAGCTTCGCGCAAGATACGCAGTATTTT.

This clonotype was seen at least ten times. The chain uses TRBV3-1 and TRBJ2-7; tentative D call: TRBD2 (7 bases). Germline lookup yields CDR1 LGHDT and CDR2 YNNKEL (reference sequence). V lost 5 bases and J 3 bases, leaving 20 bases between the germline ends. This CDR3 contains 16 residues. CDR3 DNA sequence: TGTGCCAGCAGCTTAGGTTCGACGGGGGGCCGCTACGAGCAGTACTTC. Amino acid sequence: CASSLGSTGGRYEQYF.

This clonotype was detected ten times or more. The chain recombines TRBV29-1 with TRBJ1-1; TRBD1 aligns across 7 bases. The ends lost 7 bases at V and 1 base at J; junction bases unmatched: 6. Germline V lookup: CDR1 SQVTM, CDR2 ANQGSEA. This CDR3 is built from 13 residues. This CDR3 is CSAYRQGNTEAFF. CDR3 DNA sequence: TGCAGCGCTTACCGACAGGGGAACACTGAAGCTTTCTTT.

The chain employs TRBV9 and TRBJ2-3; D is ambiguous. The V and J ends lost 3 bases and 6 bases respectively, with 11 bases between them. The V gene's germline CDR1 is SGDLS and CDR2 YYNGEE. The CDR3 has 13 residues. CDR3 protein: CASSDRVLDTQYF. CDR3 in DNA: TGTGCCAGCAGCGACCGAGTGCTGGATACGCAGTATTTT.

This clonotype was counted many times. V usage is TRBV2 and J usage is TRBJ2-1; D is unresolved. V shed 5 bases and J shed 6 bases, with 5 bases lying between them. Germline CDR1 SNHLY, CDR2 FYNNEI. This CDR3 has 11 amino acids. The CDR3 spells CASSFPNEQFF. In DNA, the CDR3 is TGTGCCAGCAGTTTTCCCAATGAGCAGTTCTTC. The complete variable domain, with remaining parts taken from reference TRBV2 and TRBJ2-1, reads EPEVTQTPSHQVTQMGQEVILRCVPISNHLYFYWYRQILGQKVEFLVSFYNNEISEKSEIFDDQFSVERPDGSNFTLKIRSTKLEDSAMYFCASSFPNEQFFGPGTRLTVL.

This clonotype came up many times. The gene calls are TRBV9 and TRBJ2-3, with TRBD2 matching over 13 bases. CDR3 size: 18 residues. Per the germline V gene, CDR1 is SGDLS and CDR2 is YYNGEE. With V trimmed by 0 bases and J by 7 bases, 11 bases remained unmatched. CDR3 DNA: TGTGCCAGCAGCGTAGCCCCGGTGGGACTAGCGGGGATGAATACGCAGTATTTT. Amino acids: CASSVAPVGLAGMNTQYF.

This clonotype showed up many times. The chain recombines TRBV7-2 with TRBJ2-1; 7 bases align to TRBD2. V lost 1 base and J lost 4; bases outside the gene matches: 7. The CDR3 has 16 amino acids. Germline assignment: CDR1 SGHTA and CDR2 FQGNSA. The CDR3: CASSLVRLAVYNEQFF. As DNA, the CDR3 is TGTGCCAGCAGCTTAGTGCGTCTAGCGGTTTACAATGAGCAGTTCTTC.

Many counts were recorded for this clonotype. This chain links TRBV7-9 with TRBJ2-5; possible D gene TRBD2, 5 bases. The germline CDR1 and CDR2 sequences are SEHNR and FQNEAQ (reference sequence). The CDR3 totals 14 residues. The V end lost 7 bases, the J end lost 5 bases, and 17 bases lay between the germline ends. This CDR3 reads CASTSTARGETQYF. CDR3 in DNA: TGTGCCAGCACCTCAACCGCCAGAGGGGAGACCCAGTACTTC.

This clonotype was seen at least ten times. The rearrangement uses TRBV9 and TRBJ1-1; D unresolved. CDR3 length: 15 residues. V lost 0 bases to trimming and J lost 1 base, with 10 bases between them. Germline V lookup: CDR1 SGDLS, CDR2 YYNGEE. CDR3 protein: CASSVVGSRNTEAFF. CDR3 DNA sequence: TGTGCCAGCAGCGTAGTGGGGTCGAGGAACACTGAAGCTTTCTTT.

This clonotype was seen at least ten times. The gene calls are TRBV7-2 and TRBJ2-5; 11 positions match TRBD2. Germline trimming cut 5 bases from V and 4 bases from J; bases unmatched to any gene: 9. The CDR3 is 16 residues long. Germline lookup yields CDR1 SGHTA and CDR2 FQGNSA. CDR3 DNA: TGTGCCAGCAGCCAACTGGGACTAGCGGCAGGAGAGACCCAGTACTTC. Amino acids: CASSQLGLAAGETQYF.

This clonotype was found many times. The rearrangement links TRBV5-1 to TRBJ2-2; D unclear. Between the trimmed V and J ends, which lost 0 bases and 2 bases, there was a span of 8 bases. The V gene's germline CDR1 is SGHRS and CDR2 YFSETQ. The CDR3 covers 15 residues. CDR3 in DNA: TGCGCCAGCAGCTTGGCCGAGACAAACACCGGGGAGCTGTTTTTT. This codes for CASSLAETNTGELFF.

This clonotype was observed many times. The rearrangement links TRBV12-3 or TRBV12-4 to TRBJ1-6, with D uncertain. Trimming removed 3 bases at V and 7 bases at J, with 7 bases between. The CDR3 is 13 residues long. The CDR3 region has the DNA TGTGCCAGCAGTTTTGCCCGGAATTCACCCCTCCACTTT. Its protein product is CASSFARNSPLHF.

In this sample, this clonotype turned up many times. The chain recombines TRBV5-1 with TRBJ2-1; D is uncertain. This CDR3 is built from 13 residues. The V end was cut by 0 bases, the J end by 0 bases, with 1 base between. The germline gives CDR1 SGHRS, CDR2 YFSETQ. Here the CDR3 reads CASSLGSYNEQFF. CDR3 nucleotide sequence: TGCGCCAGCAGCTTGGGCTCCTACAATGAGCAGTTCTTC.

This clonotype came up many times. This chain joins TRBV5-5 and TRBJ2-1, with D perhaps TRBD1 (6 bases). Germline CDR1 reads SGHKS; CDR2 reads YYEKEE (reference sequence). This CDR3 region has 17 residues. Deletions cut 0 bases from V and 4 bases from J, with 17 bases between. The CDR3 sequence is CASSLAEAGVQYNEQFF. The CDR3 coding sequence is TGTGCCAGCAGCTTGGCCGAGGCAGGGGTGCAGTACAATGAGCAGTTCTTC.

This clonotype was recorded many times. This chain links TRBV9 with TRBJ1-1, with no clear D. The germline V gene has CDR1 SGDLS and CDR2 YYNGEE. This CDR3 has 15 residues. V was pared by 2 bases and J by 4 bases, with 15 bases between. The CDR3 bases are TGTGCCAGCAGCGTGGAGCCCAATGGGGTCACTGAAGCTTTCTTT. As protein: CASSVEPNGVTEAFF.

The sample holds many counts of this clonotype. This chain connects TRBV20-1 to TRBJ2-5; TRBD1 might be the D (5 bases). Germline-derived CDR1 and CDR2 are DFQATT and SNEGSKA (reference sequence). The V end lost 2 bases, the J end lost 4 bases, and 5 bases lay between the germline ends. The CDR3 consists of 11 residues. In DNA, the CDR3 is TGCAGTGCTAGACAGGGAGAGACCCAGTACTTC. Translation gives CSARQGETQYF.

This clonotype was found many times. The rearrangement joins TRBV27 to TRBJ2-2; 9 bases match TRBD1. CDR3 length: 14 amino acids. V was clipped by 6 bases and J by 5 bases; unmatched bases: 4. Germline V lookup: CDR1 MNHEY, CDR2 SMNVEV (reference sequence). Here the CDR3 reads CASRQGARTGELFF. DNA of the CDR3: TGTGCCAGCAGACAGGGGGCGAGAACCGGGGAGCTGTTTTTT.